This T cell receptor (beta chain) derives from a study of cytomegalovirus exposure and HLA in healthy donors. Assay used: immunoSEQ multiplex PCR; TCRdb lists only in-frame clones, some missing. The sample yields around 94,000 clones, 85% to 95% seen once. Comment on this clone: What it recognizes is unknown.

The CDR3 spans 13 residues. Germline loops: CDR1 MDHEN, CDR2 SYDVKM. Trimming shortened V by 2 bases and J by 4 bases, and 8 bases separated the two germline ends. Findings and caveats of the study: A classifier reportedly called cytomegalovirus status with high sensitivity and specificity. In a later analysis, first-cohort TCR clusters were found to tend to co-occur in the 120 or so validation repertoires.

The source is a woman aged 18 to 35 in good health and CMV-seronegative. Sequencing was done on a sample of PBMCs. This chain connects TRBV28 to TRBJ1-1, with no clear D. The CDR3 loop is CASSLDAGTEAFF. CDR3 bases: TGTGCCAGCAGTTTAGATGCGGGCACTGAAGCTTTCTTT.